This TCR beta chain stems from a study of cytomegalovirus exposure and HLA in healthy donors. The CDR3 extends over 15 amino acids. Germline CDR1 reads MGHRA; CDR2 reads YSYEKL. V was pared by 6 bases and J by 1 base, with 12 bases between. Whole-study results and caveats: The study found most TCR sequences rare, yet found some public TCRs in many donors. In vitro assays verified that three CMV-associated chains recognized CMV antigens specifically. Sequencing depth across donors, presence/absence analyses assumed, was roughly uniform. Analysis was carried out at a later point, and it linked a missense DCLRE1C variant to TCR beta V- and J-gene trimming.

Researchers ran the PCR with 60 Vbeta and 13 Jbeta primers. Sequenced by immunoSEQ multiplex PCR; TCRdb stores in-frame clones only, minus some. The table records about 170,000 clones, approximately 59% of them present only once. Comment on this clone: The antigen is undetermined.

This sequence was found in a man in his forties in good health and CMV-seronegative. Sequenced sample: PBMCs. The genes are TRBV4-1 and TRBJ2-2; possibly TRBD1 for D (6 bases). CDR3 in amino acids: CASRPPGVNTGELFF. As DNA, the CDR3 is TGCGCCAGCAGGCCCCCAGGGGTGAACACCGGGGAGCTGTTTTTT.